The 5 T cell receptor beta chains reported below all come from one sample, sequenced in a study of cytomegalovirus exposure and HLA in healthy donors (dated by TCRdb to the late 2010s). Library prep was done by the immunoSEQ multiplex PCR assay. For the multiplex PCR, a mixture combining 60 forward primers for TCR Vbeta segments and 13 reverse primers for TCR Jbeta segments was used. TCRdb carries this immuneACCESS record with in-frame sequences only. Its versions omit some clonotypes, under half of them owing to an unresolved V gene in the studies checked, with the rest unexplained. The sample table contains hundreds of thousands of clones; only one count was recorded for about three quarters of them. The top ten clonotypes cover around 15% of the sample. Sequencing input: PBMCs. The receptors here all came from a man aged 35-49 years in good health and CMV-seronegative.

A word on this clone: The sample contains more than one DNA sequence encoding this CDR3. Here the CDR3 reads CASSLSGGGYQETQYF. CDR3 nucleotide sequence: TGTGCCAGCAGTTTGTCGGGAGGGGGGTACCAAGAGACCCAGTACTTC. The rearrangement joins TRBV27 to TRBJ2-5; the match to TRBD2 covers 8 bases. The CDR3 extends over 16 amino acids. After removal of 3 bases from V and 0 bases from J, the junction contained 6 bases not matched to a gene. Germline V gene sequence: CDR1 MNHEY, CDR2 SMNVEV (reference sequence).

The chain recombines TRBV19 with TRBJ1-6; D perhaps matches TRBD1 (5 bases). V shed 5 bases and J shed 7 bases, with 15 bases lying between them. The germline V gene has CDR1 LNHDA and CDR2 SQIVND (reference sequence). The CDR3 has 15 residues. The CDR3 DNA is TGTGCCAGTAGTCCGGGGGGAACCGCGAATTCACCCCTCCACTTT. Translating it yields CASSPGGTANSPLHF.

The J gene is TRBJ2-3, the V gene TRBV7-6; D call uncertain. V lost 5 bases and J 4 bases, leaving 10 bases between the germline ends. Germline values: CDR1 SGHVS, CDR2 FNYEAQ. CDR3 size: 13 residues. The CDR3 coding sequence is TGTGCCAGCAGCCCCCAGGCCCCAGATACGCAGTATTTT. It yields the protein CASSPQAPDTQYF.

The rearrangement links TRBV7-9 to TRBJ2-5; 7 bases are a match to TRBD1. Germline V gene data show CDR1 as SEHNR and CDR2 as FQNEAQ (reference sequence). The CDR3 loop spans 12 amino acids. Trimming removed 6 bases from V and 5 bases from J; junction bases left unmatched: 3. CDR3 loop: CASSKDRETQYF. The CDR3 DNA reads as TGTGCCAGCAGTAAGGACAGGGAGACCCAGTACTTC.

In DNA, the CDR3 is TGTGCCAGCTCACCATCAGGGGGGAACTATGGCTACACCTTC. It codes for CASSPSGGNYGYTF. V gene TRBV18 combines with J gene TRBJ1-2, with 7 bases fitting TRBD1. The junction had 2 bases not matched to a gene; V was cut back by 2 bases and J by 2 bases. The length of the CDR3 is 14 residues. In germline, CDR1 is KGHSH, CDR2 LQKENI.